Reported below is one TCR beta chain. CDR3 length: 15 residues. The J segment lost 7 bases and the V segment lost 1 base, leaving 7 bases of the junction unmatched. In germline, CDR1 is MNHNY, CDR2 SVGAGI (reference sequence). A multiplex PCR was run with 60 Vbeta primers and 13 Jbeta primers. Produced via immunoSEQ multiplex PCR; TCRdb's table is partial and in-frame only. This sample has 150,000 to 200,000 clones; approximately 88% occur once, and the top ten carry 0.38%. The sample belongs to a study of cytomegalovirus exposure and HLA in healthy donors. Whole-study context: A previous analysis identified 90 million to 140 million unique TCR beta sequences derived from roughly 190 million T cells.

V usage is TRBV6-6 and J usage is TRBJ2-7; 10 positions agree with TRBD1. The source of this sequence is a boy aged 2 to 9 in good health and CMV-seronegative. The sequenced material came from PBMCs. The CDR3 loop reads CASSYYGTGAGEQYF. In nucleotides, the CDR3 is TGTGCCAGCAGTTACTACGGGACAGGGGCAGGTGAGCAGTACTTC.